The entry below describes one T cell receptor (beta chain). Its matching antigen is unknown. Markers CD45RO/CCR7/CD25/CD127/CD95/CD27 served to sort CD4+ naive, central memory, regulatory and stem cell-like memory cells. The CDR3 has 13 residues. Per germline, CDR1 SGHKS and CDR2 YYEKEE (reference sequence). This record comes from a study of beta chain features in type 1 diabetes. On the study more broadly: Healthy donors resembled patients in age, gender and cell yields. Study-wide points: PCR might favor shorter templates, equally in patients and controls. People with Type 1 diabetes carried modestly yet significantly shorter TCRB CDR3s in all four CD4+ subsets.

Expressed TCRB transcripts got sequenced, as all isolated RNA was reverse transcribed. The assay was immunoSEQ multiplex PCR, and TCRdb's table has in-frame clones only and misses some. The sample lists about 68,000 clones, about 50% seen once, with 0.7% in the top ten. This TCR derives from a young man with type 1 diabetes. The sequenced sample was central memory CD4+ T cells from blood. V and J are TRBV5-5 and TRBJ2-3; maybe TRBD2 (7 bases). CDR3 sequence (DNA): TGTGCGGGGGGGGCCTCTAACACAGATACGCAGTATTTT. Encoded protein: CAGGASNTDTQYF. Supplemented by reference TRBV5-5 and TRBJ2-3, the full variable domain reads DAGVTQSPTHLIKTRGQQVTLRCSPISGHKSVSWYQQVLGQGPQFIFQYYEKEERGRGNFPDRFSARQFPNYSSELNVNALLLGDSALYLCAGGASNTDTQYFGPGTRLTVL.